The clone carrying this T cell receptor (beta chain) was counted only a few times. The data originate from a study of blood T cells in healthy people across ages. Turning to the study itself: T cells yielded about one barcoded beta molecule per two cells through template switching.

Donors gave around 9.8 milliliters of peripheral blood apiece. Extractions gave at least 5 micrograms of total RNA per sample. This CDR3 comprises 15 residues. J lost 0 bases, V lost 6 bases, and 6 bases had no gene match. Per the germline V gene, CDR1 is LNHNV and CDR2 is YYDKDF (reference sequence). The authors ran a second PCR of about 6 to 11 cycles using a sample-barcoded 5' primer and a J-beta primer mix. A template-switch adaptor containing 12 random nucleotides labeled each cDNA molecule. TCRdb re-analysed the 5' RACE reads in MiXCR, keeping a single row per CDR3 protein. The sample carries more than 1,400,000 distinct CDR3 sequences, 42% recorded once.

The sample was blood. The V gene is TRBV15, the J gene TRBJ2-5; 8 nucleotides match TRBD2. The clonotype comes from a woman aged 18-29 years in good health. The CDR3 is CATSTLAEYQETQYF. CDR3 sequence (DNA): TGTGCCACCAGTACACTAGCGGAGTACCAAGAGACCCAGTACTTC.